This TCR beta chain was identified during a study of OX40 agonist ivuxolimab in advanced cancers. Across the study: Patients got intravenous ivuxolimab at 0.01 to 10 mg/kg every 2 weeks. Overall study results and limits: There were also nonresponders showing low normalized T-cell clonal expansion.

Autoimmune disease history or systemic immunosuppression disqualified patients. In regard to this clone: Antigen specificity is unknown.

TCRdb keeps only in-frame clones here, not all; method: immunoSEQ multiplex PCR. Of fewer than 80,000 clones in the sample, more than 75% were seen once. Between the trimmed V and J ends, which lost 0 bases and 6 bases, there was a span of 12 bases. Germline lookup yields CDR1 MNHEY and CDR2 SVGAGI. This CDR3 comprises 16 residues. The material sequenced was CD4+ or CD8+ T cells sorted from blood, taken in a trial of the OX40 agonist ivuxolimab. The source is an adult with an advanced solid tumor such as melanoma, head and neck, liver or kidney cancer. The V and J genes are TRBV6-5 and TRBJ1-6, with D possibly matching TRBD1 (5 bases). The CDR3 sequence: CASSYSRQPFNSPLHF. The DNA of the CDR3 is TGTGCCAGCAGTTACTCTCGACAGCCTTTTAATTCACCCCTCCACTTT.